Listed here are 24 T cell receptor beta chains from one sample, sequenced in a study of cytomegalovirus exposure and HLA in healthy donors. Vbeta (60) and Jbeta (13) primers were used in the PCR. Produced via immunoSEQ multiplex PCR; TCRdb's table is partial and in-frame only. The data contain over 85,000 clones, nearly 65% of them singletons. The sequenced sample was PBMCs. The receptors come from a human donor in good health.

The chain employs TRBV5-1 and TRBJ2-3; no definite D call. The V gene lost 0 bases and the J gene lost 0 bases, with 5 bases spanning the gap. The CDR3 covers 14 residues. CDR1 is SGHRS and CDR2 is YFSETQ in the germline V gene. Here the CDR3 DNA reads TGCGCCAGCAGCTTGGTCGGGAGCACAGATACGCAGTATTTT. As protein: CASSLVGSTDTQYF.

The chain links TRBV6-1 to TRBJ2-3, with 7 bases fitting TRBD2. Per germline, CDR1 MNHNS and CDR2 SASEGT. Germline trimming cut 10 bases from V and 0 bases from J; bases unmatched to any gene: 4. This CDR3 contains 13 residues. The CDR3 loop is CAMGSGSTDTQYF. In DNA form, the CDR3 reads TGTGCCATGGGTAGCGGGAGCACAGATACGCAGTATTTT.

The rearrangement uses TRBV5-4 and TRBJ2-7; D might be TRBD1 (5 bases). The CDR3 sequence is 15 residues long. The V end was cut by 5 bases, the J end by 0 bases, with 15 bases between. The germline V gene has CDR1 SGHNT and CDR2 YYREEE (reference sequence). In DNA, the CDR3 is TGTGCCAGCAGTTCCTCAACAGGTCCCTCCTACGAGCAGTACTTC. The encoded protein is CASSSSTGPSYEQYF.

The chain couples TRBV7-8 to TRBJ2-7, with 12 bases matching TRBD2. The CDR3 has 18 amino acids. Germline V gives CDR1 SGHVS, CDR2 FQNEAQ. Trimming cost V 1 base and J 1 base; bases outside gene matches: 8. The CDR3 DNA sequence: TGTGCCAGCAGCTTAGGGCTAGCGGGAGGGGCTAAGTCCTACGAGCAGTACTTC. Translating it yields CASSLGLAGGAKSYEQYF.

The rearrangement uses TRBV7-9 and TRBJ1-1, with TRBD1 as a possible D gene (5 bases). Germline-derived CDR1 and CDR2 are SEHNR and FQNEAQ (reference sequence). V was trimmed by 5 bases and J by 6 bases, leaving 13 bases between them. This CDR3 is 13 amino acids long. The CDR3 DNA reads TGTGCCAGCAGCCAAGGGGACTGGGCTGAAGCTTTCTTT. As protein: CASSQGDWAEAFF.

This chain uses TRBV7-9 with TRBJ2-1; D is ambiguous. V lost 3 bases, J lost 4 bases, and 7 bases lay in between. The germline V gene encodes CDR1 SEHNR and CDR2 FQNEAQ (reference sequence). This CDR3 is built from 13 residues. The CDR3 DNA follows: TGTGCCAGCAGCTTTAGTGATTACAATGAGCAGTTCTTC. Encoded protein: CASSFSDYNEQFF.

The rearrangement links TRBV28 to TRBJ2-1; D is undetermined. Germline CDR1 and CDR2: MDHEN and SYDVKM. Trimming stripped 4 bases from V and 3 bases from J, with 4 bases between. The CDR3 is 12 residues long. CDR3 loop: CASSSHYNEQFF. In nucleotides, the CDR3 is TGTGCCAGCAGTTCCCACTACAATGAGCAGTTCTTC.

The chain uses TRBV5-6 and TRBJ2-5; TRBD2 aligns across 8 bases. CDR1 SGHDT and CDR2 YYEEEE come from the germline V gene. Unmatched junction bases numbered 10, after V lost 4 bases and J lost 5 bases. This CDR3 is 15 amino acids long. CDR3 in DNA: TGTGCCAGCAGCCACCCGGGGGGGTATAAGGAGACCCAGTACTTC. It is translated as CASSHPGGYKETQYF. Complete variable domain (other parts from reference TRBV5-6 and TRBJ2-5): DAGVTQSPTHLIKTRGQQVTLRCSPKSGHDTVSWYQQALGQGPQFIFQYYEEEERQRGNFPDRFSGHQFPNYSSELNVNALLLGDSALYLCASSHPGGYKETQYFGPGTRLLVL.

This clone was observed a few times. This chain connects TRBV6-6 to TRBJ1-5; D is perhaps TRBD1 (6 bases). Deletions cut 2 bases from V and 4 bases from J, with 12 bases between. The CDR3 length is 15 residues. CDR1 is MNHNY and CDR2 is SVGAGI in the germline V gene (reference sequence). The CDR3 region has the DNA TGTGCCAGCAGTTACAGGCAGGGGCAGAATCAGCCCCAGCATTTT. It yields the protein CASSYRQGQNQPQHF.

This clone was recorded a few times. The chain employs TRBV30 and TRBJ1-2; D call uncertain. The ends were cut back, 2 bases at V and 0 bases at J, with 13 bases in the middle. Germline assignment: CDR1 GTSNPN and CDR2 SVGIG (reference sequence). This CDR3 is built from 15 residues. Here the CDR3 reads CAWSFWADPNYGYTF. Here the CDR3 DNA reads TGTGCCTGGAGTTTTTGGGCAGATCCTAACTATGGCTACACCTTC.

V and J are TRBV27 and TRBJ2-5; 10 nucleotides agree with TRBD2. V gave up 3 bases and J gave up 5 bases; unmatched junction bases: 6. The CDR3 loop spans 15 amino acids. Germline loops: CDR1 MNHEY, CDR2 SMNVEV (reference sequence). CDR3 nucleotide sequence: TGTGCCAGCAGTTTGTATCTAGCGGGAGTTGAGACCCAGTACTTC. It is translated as CASSLYLAGVETQYF.

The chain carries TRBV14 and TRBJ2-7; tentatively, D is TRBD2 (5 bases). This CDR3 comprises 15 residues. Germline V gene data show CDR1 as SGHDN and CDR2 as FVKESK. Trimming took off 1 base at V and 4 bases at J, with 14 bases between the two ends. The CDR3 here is CASSQVAGIWYEQYF. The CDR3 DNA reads TGTGCCAGCAGCCAAGTAGCCGGGATATGGTACGAGCAGTACTTC.

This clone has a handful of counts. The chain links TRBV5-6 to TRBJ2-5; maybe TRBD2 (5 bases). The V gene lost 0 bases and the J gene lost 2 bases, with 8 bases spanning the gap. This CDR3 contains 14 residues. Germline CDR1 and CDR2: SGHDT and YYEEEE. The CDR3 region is CASSLAGKQETQYF. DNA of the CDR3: TGTGCCAGCAGCTTGGCGGGGAAGCAAGAGACCCAGTACTTC.

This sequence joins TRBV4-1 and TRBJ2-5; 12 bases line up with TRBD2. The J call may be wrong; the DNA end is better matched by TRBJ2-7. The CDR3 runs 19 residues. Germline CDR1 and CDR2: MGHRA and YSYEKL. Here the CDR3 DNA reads TGCGCCAGCAGCTTCCTCCCCGGAGACTTGACTAGCGGGAGTTACGAGCAGTACTTC. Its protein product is CASSFLPGDLTSGSYEQYF.

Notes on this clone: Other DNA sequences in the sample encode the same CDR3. CDR3 nucleotide sequence: TGTGCCAGCAGTGAATCCTGGGGCAGGGGCTACGAGCAGTACTTC. This translates into CASSESWGRGYEQYF. The gene calls are TRBV6-1 and TRBJ2-7, with D possibly matching TRBD1 (6 bases). Germline assignment: CDR1 MNHNS and CDR2 SASEGT. The CDR3 has 15 residues. V was shortened by 2 bases and J by 3 bases, with 14 bases between the two germline ends.

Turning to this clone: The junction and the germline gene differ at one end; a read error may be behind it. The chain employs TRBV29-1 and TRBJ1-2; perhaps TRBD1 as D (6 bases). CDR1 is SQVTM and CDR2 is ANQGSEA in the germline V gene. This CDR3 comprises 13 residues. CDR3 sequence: CSVDPDSSDFTHF. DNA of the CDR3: TGCAGCGTTGACCCGGACAGTTCGGACTTTACCCACTTC.

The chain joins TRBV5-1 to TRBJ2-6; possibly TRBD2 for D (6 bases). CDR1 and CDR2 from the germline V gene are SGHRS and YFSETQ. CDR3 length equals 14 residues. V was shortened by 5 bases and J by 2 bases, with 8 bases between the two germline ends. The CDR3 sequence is CASRGEAGANVLTF. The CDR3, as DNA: TGCGCCAGCAGAGGGGAGGCTGGGGCCAACGTCCTGACTTTC.

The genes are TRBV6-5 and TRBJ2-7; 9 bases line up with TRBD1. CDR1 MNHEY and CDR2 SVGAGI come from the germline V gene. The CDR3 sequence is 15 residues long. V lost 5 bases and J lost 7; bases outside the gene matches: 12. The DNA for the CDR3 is TGTGCCAGCAGTAGGCACAGGGGGCTGGGCGAAGAGCAGTACTTC. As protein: CASSRHRGLGEEQYF.

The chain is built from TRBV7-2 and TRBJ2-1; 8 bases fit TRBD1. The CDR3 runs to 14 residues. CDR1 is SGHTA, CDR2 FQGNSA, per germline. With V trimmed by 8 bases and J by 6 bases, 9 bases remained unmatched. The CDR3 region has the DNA TGTGCCAGCTCCCGGGACAGGTCCGCCAATGAGCAGTTCTTC. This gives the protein CASSRDRSANEQFF.

The CDR3 nucleotides are TGCGCCAGCAGCTTGGGTGGGACTAGCTTGCCCTACGAGCAGTACTTC. Its translation is CASSLGGTSLPYEQYF. The genes are TRBV5-1 and TRBJ2-7; 9 positions agree with TRBD2. The CDR3 has 16 amino acids. V was clipped by 0 bases and J by 2 bases; unmatched bases: 6. Germline CDR1 SGHRS, CDR2 YFSETQ. The full variable domain, in which reference TRBV5-1 and TRBJ2-7 provide the parts outside the CDR3, is KAGVTQTPRYLIKTRGQQVTLSCSPISGHRSVSWYQQTPGQGLQFLFEYFSETQRNKGNFPGRFSGRQFSNSRSEMNVSTLELGDSALYLCASSLGGTSLPYEQYFGPGTRLTVT.

Here the CDR3 DNA reads TGTGCTAGTGGTCCCCACAGGGATTCCTGGGGCTACACCTTC. Amino acid sequence: CASGPHRDSWGYTF. V and J are TRBV12-5 and TRBJ1-2; possible D gene TRBD1, 6 bases. Trimming took 5 bases from V and 8 from J, leaving 18 bases between them. Per the germline V gene, CDR1 is LGHNT and CDR2 is FRNRAP. The CDR3 has 14 amino acids.

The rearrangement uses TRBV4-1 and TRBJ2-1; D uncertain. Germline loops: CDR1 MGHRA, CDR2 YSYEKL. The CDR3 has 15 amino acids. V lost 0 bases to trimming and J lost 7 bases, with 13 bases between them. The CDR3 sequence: CASSQEQVGGNEQFF. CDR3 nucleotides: TGCGCCAGCAGCCAAGAGCAGGTCGGTGGGAATGAGCAGTTCTTC.

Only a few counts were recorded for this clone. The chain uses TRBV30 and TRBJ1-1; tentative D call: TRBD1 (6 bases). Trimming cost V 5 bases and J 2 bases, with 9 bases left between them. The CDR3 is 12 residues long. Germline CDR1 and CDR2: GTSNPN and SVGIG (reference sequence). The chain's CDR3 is CAWDRYNTEAFF. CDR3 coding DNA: TGTGCCTGGGACAGGTATAACACTGAAGCTTTCTTT.

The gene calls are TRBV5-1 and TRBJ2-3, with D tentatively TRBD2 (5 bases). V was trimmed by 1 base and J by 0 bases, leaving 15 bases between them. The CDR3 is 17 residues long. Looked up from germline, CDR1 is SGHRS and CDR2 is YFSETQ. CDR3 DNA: TGCGCCAGCAGCTTGTATGGGGAGACGAGGAGCACAGATACGCAGTATTTT. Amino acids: CASSLYGETRSTDTQYF.